The 21 T cell receptor beta chains listed next were all sequenced from one sample in a study of cytomegalovirus exposure and HLA in healthy donors. With 60 Vbeta and 13 Jbeta primers, the PCR was carried out. Produced via immunoSEQ multiplex PCR; TCRdb's table is partial and in-frame only. The repertoire holds 90,000 to 120,000 clones, with approximately 80% as singletons. The source material was PBMCs. The receptors here all came from a male donor in good health and CMV-seronegative.

This clone showed up just a few times. The V and J genes are TRBV10-3 and TRBJ2-7, with 8 bases that match TRBD1. This CDR3 spans 13 amino acids. CDR1 ENHRY and CDR2 SYGVKD come from the germline V gene. J was trimmed by 8 bases and V by 3 bases; bases with no gene match: 6. As DNA, the CDR3 is TGTGCCATCAGTGAAGGACAGGGATTCCAGCAGTACTTC. Amino acids: CAISEGQGFQQYF.

The chain couples TRBV5-1 to TRBJ2-1, with D possibly matching TRBD2 (6 bases). The germline V gene has CDR1 SGHRS and CDR2 YFSETQ. Trimming pared 3 bases from V and 2 bases from J, leaving 9 bases between. There are 14 residues in the CDR3. The CDR3 here is CASSYSGAYNEQFF. CDR3 coding DNA: TGCGCCAGCAGCTATAGCGGAGCCTACAATGAGCAGTTCTTC.

This rearrangement joins TRBV6-5 to TRBJ2-4; D might be TRBD2 (7 bases). This CDR3 is built from 14 residues. The V end was cut by 5 bases, the J end by 7 bases, with 15 bases between. Germline assignment: CDR1 MNHEY and CDR2 SVGAGI. The CDR3 loop is CASSEGGGINIQYF. CDR3 bases: TGTGCCAGCAGTGAAGGGGGGGGGATTAACATTCAGTACTTC.

This chain uses TRBV11-2 with TRBJ1-2; D might be TRBD1 (6 bases). V dropped 5 bases and J dropped 7 bases, with 23 bases sitting between them. Germline V lookup: CDR1 SGHAT, CDR2 FQNNGV. CDR3 size: 16 residues. CDR3 residues: CASSALGTYTRFGYTF. CDR3 DNA: TGTGCCAGCAGCGCCCTCGGGACATACACGAGATTTGGCTACACCTTC.

The chain combines TRBV27 with TRBJ2-2; 9 nucleotides align to TRBD2. The V gene end was trimmed by 6 bases and the J gene end by 2 bases; junction bases not matched to a gene: 19. The CDR3 has 20 amino acids. CDR1 and CDR2 (germline): MNHEY, SMNVEV (reference sequence). CDR3 amino acids: CASSTGTAEPGLANTGELFF. CDR3 sequence (DNA): TGTGCCAGCAGCACCGGGACAGCAGAACCGGGACTAGCTAACACCGGGGAGCTGTTTTTT.

As DNA, the CDR3 is TGTGCCATCAGTGAGTCCGCCGTTCCGAGCTCTGGAAACACCATATATTTT. This gives the protein CAISESAVPSSGNTIYF. The chain combines TRBV10-3 with TRBJ1-3; D call uncertain. This CDR3 has 17 residues. Germline loops: CDR1 ENHRY, CDR2 SYGVKD. Trimming removed 0 bases at V and 0 bases at J, with 12 bases between.

The J gene is TRBJ2-3, the V gene TRBV28; D call uncertain. V was shortened by 7 bases and J by 1 base, with 6 bases between the two germline ends. The germline gives CDR1 MDHEN, CDR2 SYDVKM. The CDR3 consists of 12 residues. In DNA form, the CDR3 reads TGTGCCAGCACCCTAGGCACAGATACGCAGTATTTT. Protein sequence: CASTLGTDTQYF.

J is TRBJ1-5 and V is TRBV27; D is unclear. V dropped 8 bases and J dropped 0 bases, with 11 bases sitting between them. The CDR3 consists of 14 residues. Germline CDR1 MNHEY, CDR2 SMNVEV (reference sequence). In nucleotides, the CDR3 is TGTGCCAGCGGAGACGGTTATAGCAATCAGCCCCAGCATTTT. This encodes CASGDGYSNQPQHF.

The chain combines TRBV15 with TRBJ2-7, with D possibly matching TRBD2 (5 bases). Between the trimmed V and J ends, which lost 0 bases and 2 bases, there was a span of 14 bases. In germline, CDR1 is LNHNV, CDR2 YYDKDF (reference sequence). The length of the CDR3 is 16 residues. Written as DNA, the CDR3 is TGTGCCACCAGCAGAGAGCGGGCAGGAGCCCCCTACGAGCAGTACTTC. Its translation is CATSRERAGAPYEQYF. The whole variable domain, remainder taken from reference TRBV15 and TRBJ2-7, is DAMVIQNPRYQVTQFGKPVTLSCSQTLNHNVMYWYQQKSSQAPKLLFHYYDKDFNNEADTPDNFQSRRPNTSFCFLDIRSPGLGDTAMYLCATSRERAGAPYEQYFGPGTRLTVT.

The rearrangement uses TRBV10-2 and TRBJ2-7; the match to TRBD1 covers 11 bases. Germline V CDR1 and CDR2: WSHSY, SAAADI. V lost 6 bases and J lost 4; bases outside the gene matches: 8. The CDR3 has 15 amino acids. The CDR3 region is CASRTGQGAWYEQYF. The CDR3 DNA sequence: TGCGCCAGCAGGACCGGACAGGGGGCGTGGTACGAGCAGTACTTC.

This chain joins TRBV11-2 and TRBJ1-1; maybe TRBD1 (5 bases). Trimming left V 5 bases short and J 0 bases short, with 7 bases between. Germline assignment: CDR1 SGHAT and CDR2 FQNNGV. There are 13 residues in the CDR3. This chain's CDR3 is CASSLTVNTEAFF. CDR3 DNA sequence: TGTGCCAGCAGCCTGACAGTGAACACTGAAGCTTTCTTT.

The chain couples TRBV29-1 to TRBJ2-1; the D gene is possibly TRBD2 (7 bases). CDR1 and CDR2 from the germline V gene are SQVTM and ANQGSEA. The CDR3 totals 14 residues. Trimming cost V 3 bases and J 5 bases, with 14 bases left between them. The CDR3 nucleotides read TGCAGCGTTGATTCGGGGGGCGGTCACAATGAGCAGTTCTTC. Its protein product is CSVDSGGGHNEQFF.

In DNA form, the CDR3 reads TGTGCCAGCAGCAAGAAAGGGGGAAGGCAGCGGGAGGTCCACGAGCAGTACTTC. Encoded protein: CASSKKGGRQREVHEQYF. The rearrangement joins TRBV21-1 to TRBJ2-7; whether TRBD2, the table's D call, matches the DNA was not checked. TRBV21-1 counts as a pseudogene. The CDR3 is 18 residues long.

This clone was counted between two and nine times. This chain links TRBV27 with TRBJ2-1; D may be TRBD2 (6 bases). Germline loops: CDR1 MNHEY, CDR2 SMNVEV (reference sequence). This CDR3 contains 15 residues. Trimming stripped 5 bases from V and 5 bases from J, with 16 bases between. In DNA, the CDR3 is TGTGCCAGCAGTCAAGGACGACTAGTCGACAATGAGCAGTTCTTC. Translation gives CASSQGRLVDNEQFF.

V gene TRBV29-1 combines with J gene TRBJ2-7; 8 bases line up with TRBD1. Germline V CDR1 and CDR2: SQVTM, ANQGSEA. CDR3 length: 12 amino acids. V lost 6 bases, J lost 2 bases, and 3 bases stayed unmatched. CDR3 sequence reads: CSVRDRPYEQYF. Written as DNA, the CDR3 is TGCAGCGTCCGGGACAGGCCCTACGAGCAGTACTTC.

The chain has TRBV7-9 and TRBJ2-3; D possibly corresponds to TRBD1 (6 bases). V was clipped by 5 bases and J by 1 base, with 16 bases between them. This CDR3 is built from 16 residues. Looked up from germline, CDR1 is SEHNR and CDR2 is FQNEAQ (reference sequence). The CDR3 is CASSLGGDTGTDTQYF. CDR3 in DNA: TGTGCCAGCAGCCTAGGTGGGGACACCGGCACAGATACGCAGTATTTT.

The chain employs TRBV29-1 and TRBJ2-7; maybe TRBD2 (7 bases). The CDR3 is made up of 12 amino acids. Germline V gene data show CDR1 as SQVTM and CDR2 as ANQGSEA. With 6 bases removed from V and 5 bases from J, the gap between germline ends came to 14 bases. The CDR3: CSVGGQTNEQYF. DNA for the CDR3: TGCAGCGTGGGGGGGCAGACCAACGAGCAGTACTTC.

The chain links TRBV18 to TRBJ1-1, with a tentative D call TRBD1 (6 bases). CDR1 is KGHSH, CDR2 LQKENI, per germline. This CDR3 has 14 amino acids. V lost 4 bases and J lost 5, with 14 bases in between. CDR3 sequence reads: CASSQGGSGTEAFF. The CDR3 nucleotides are TGTGCCAGCTCACAAGGGGGTTCGGGTACTGAAGCTTTCTTT.

The chain links TRBV6-5 to TRBJ2-1; 7 nucleotides line up with TRBD2. Germline loops: CDR1 MNHEY, CDR2 SVGAGI. The CDR3 is 13 amino acids. V was clipped by 2 bases and J by 9 bases; unmatched bases: 4. The CDR3 DNA follows: TGTGCCAGCAGTTACGGGAGGGAGGGTGAGCAGTTCTTC. It encodes CASSYGREGEQFF.

V gene TRBV29-1 combines with J gene TRBJ1-2, with TRBD1 identical over 10 bases. CDR3 size: 13 residues. Germline V gene sequence: CDR1 SQVTM, CDR2 ANQGSEA. With 4 bases clipped from V and 6 bases from J, the junction kept 5 bases outside the gene matches. This chain's CDR3 is CSVVDRGLNGYTF. The CDR3 DNA reads TGCAGCGTTGTTGACAGGGGGCTGAATGGCTACACCTTC.

This clone was counted a few times. The rearrangement links TRBV10-1 to TRBJ2-2; TRBD1 is a possible D gene (5 bases). The ends were cut back, 4 bases at V and 0 bases at J, with 15 bases in the middle. The CDR3 totals 17 residues. Germline loops: CDR1 WNHNN, CDR2 SYGVQD (reference sequence). As DNA, the CDR3 is TGCGCCAGCAGTGGGCTGGCGGCAGGGCCGAACACCGGGGAGCTGTTTTTT. Amino acids: CASSGLAAGPNTGELFF.